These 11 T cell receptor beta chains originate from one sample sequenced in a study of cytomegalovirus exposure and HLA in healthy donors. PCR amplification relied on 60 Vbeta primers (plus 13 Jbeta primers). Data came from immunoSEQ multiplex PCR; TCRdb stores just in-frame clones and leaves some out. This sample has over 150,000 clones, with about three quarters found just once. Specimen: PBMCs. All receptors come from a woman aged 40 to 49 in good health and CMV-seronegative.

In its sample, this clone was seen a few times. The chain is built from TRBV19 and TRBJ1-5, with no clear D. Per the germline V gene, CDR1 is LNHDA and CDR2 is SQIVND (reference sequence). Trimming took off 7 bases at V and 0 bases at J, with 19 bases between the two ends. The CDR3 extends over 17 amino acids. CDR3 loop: CASTPSFRETSNQPQHF. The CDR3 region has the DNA TGTGCCAGTACCCCTAGCTTCCGGGAGACTAGCAATCAGCCCCAGCATTTT.

The CDR3 DNA reads TGTGCCAGCAGCACCGGGAGGGGGCGCTCCTACGAGCAGTACTTC. As protein: CASSTGRGRSYEQYF. V is TRBV5-6 and J is TRBJ2-7, with D maybe TRBD2 (8 bases). CDR1 SGHDT and CDR2 YYEEEE come from the germline V gene. With 4 bases removed from V and 0 bases from J, the gap between germline ends came to 14 bases. This CDR3 has 15 residues.

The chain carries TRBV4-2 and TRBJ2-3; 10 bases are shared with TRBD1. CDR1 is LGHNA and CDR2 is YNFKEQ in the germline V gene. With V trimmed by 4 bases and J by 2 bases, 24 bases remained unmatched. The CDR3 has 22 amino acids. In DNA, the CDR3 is TGTGCCAGCAGCCGGGGACAGGGGAAGGCTAGCGAGACTCAAACCTACACAGATACGCAGTATTTT. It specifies CASSRGQGKASETQTYTDTQYF.

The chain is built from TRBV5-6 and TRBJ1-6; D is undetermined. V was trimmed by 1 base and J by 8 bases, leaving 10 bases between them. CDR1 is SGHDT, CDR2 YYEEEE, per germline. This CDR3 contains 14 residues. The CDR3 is CASSLRGMDSPLHF. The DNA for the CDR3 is TGTGCCAGCAGCTTGAGAGGGATGGATTCACCCCTCCACTTT. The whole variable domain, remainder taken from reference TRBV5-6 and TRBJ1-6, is DAGVTQSPTHLIKTRGQQVTLRCSPKSGHDTVSWYQQALGQGPQFIFQYYEEEERQRGNFPDRFSGHQFPNYSSELNVNALLLGDSALYLCASSLRGMDSPLHFGNGTRLTVT.

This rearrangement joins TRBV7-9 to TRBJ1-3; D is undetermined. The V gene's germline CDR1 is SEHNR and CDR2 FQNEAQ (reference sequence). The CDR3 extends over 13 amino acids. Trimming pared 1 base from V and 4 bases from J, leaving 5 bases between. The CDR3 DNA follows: TGTGCCAGCAGCTTAGGGCAAGGAAACACCATATATTTT. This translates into CASSLGQGNTIYF.

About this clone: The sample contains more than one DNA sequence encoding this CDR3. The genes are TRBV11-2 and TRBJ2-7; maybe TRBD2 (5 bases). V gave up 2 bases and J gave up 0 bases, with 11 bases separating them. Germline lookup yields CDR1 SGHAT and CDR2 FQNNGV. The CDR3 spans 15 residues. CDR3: CASSLTSGSSYEQYF. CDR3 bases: TGTGCCAGCAGCTTAACATCGGGGTCCTCCTACGAGCAGTACTTC.

The CDR3: CASSEAGEDKGNEKLFF. CDR3 nucleotide sequence: TGTGCCAGCAGTGAAGCGGGGGAGGACAAGGGGAATGAAAAACTGTTTTTT. The chain couples TRBV2 to TRBJ1-4; perhaps TRBD1 as D (5 bases). The CDR3 sequence is 17 residues long. Germline V CDR1 and CDR2: SNHLY, FYNNEI. Trimming pared 0 bases from V and 5 bases from J, leaving 16 bases between. Variable domain in full (rest from reference TRBV2 and TRBJ1-4): EPEVTQTPSHQVTQMGQEVILRCVPISNHLYFYWYRQILGQKVEFLVSFYNNEISEKSEIFDDQFSVERPDGSNFTLKIRSTKLEDSAMYFCASSEAGEDKGNEKLFFGSGTQLSVL.

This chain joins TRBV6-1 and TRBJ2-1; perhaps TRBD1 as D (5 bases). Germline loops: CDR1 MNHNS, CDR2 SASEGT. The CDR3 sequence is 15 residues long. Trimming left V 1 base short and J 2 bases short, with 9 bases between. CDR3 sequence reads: CASSEEGAAYNEQFF. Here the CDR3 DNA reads TGTGCCAGCAGTGAAGAAGGGGCAGCCTACAATGAGCAGTTCTTC.

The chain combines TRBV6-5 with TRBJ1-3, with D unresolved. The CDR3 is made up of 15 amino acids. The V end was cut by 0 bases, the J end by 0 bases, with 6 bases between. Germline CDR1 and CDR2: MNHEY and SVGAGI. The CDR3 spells CASSYSSSSGNTIYF. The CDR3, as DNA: TGTGCCAGCAGTTACTCGTCCAGCTCTGGAAACACCATATATTTT.

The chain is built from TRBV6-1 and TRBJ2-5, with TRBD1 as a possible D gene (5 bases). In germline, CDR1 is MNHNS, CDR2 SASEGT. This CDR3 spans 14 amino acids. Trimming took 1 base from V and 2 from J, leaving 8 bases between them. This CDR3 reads CASSEGGPQETQYF. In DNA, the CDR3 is TGTGCCAGCAGTGAAGGGGGCCCTCAAGAGACCCAGTACTTC.

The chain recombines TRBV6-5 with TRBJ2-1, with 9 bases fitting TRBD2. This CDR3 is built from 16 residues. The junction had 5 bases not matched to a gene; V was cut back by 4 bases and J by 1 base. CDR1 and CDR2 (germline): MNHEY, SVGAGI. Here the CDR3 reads CASSSISGSSYNEQFF. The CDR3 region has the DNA TGTGCCAGCAGTTCTATTAGCGGGAGTTCCTACAATGAGCAGTTCTTC.